A selection of T cell receptor beta chains follows, all from one sample in a study of blood T cell repertoires in COVID-19. Profiled with immunoSEQ multiplex PCR; TCRdb holds only in-frame clones, not every one. Altogether 200,000 to 250,000 clones are present, 85% to 90% being singletons, with the ten largest covering around 2.2%. Sequencing was carried out using peripheral blood. All receptors come from a woman aged 45-65 years with acute or convalescent COVID-19. Each CDR3 is given with its conserved first and last residue. D genes are given only for firm matches. Rows may omit the clone size; those that give it use once, few, many or a size class.

J gene | clone size | V gene | D gene | CDR3 protein | CDR3 DNA
TRBJ2-3 | once | TRBV18 | TRBD2 | CASSSTSGGGNTQYF | TGTGCCAGCTCGTCGACTAGCGGGGGGGGTAATACGCAGTATTTT
TRBJ1-5 | NA | TRBV24-1 | NA | CATSPTGDQPQHF | TGTGCCACCAGCCCGACAGGCGATCAGCCCCAGCATTTT
TRBJ1-1 | NA | TRBV5-1 | NA | CASKYSGVMNTEAFF | TGCGCCAGCAAGTACTCGGGTGTCATGAACACTGAAGCTTTCTTT
TRBJ2-1 | NA | TRBV29-1 | NA | CSVVEASSYNEQFF | TGCAGCGTTGTAGAGGCAAGCTCCTACAATGAGCAGTTCTTC
TRBJ1-2 | NA | TRBV5-6 | TRBD1 | CASSFFRQTPGGPNYGYTF | TGTGCCAGCAGCTTTTTTAGGCAAACTCCAGGGGGCCCTAACTATGGCTACACCTTC
TRBJ2-3 | NA | TRBV7-6 | NA | CASSLGAGPHILQYF | TGTGCCAGCAGCTTAGGTGCGGGGCCCCACATATTGCAGTATTTT
TRBJ1-3 | NA | TRBV9 | NA | CASSVDTGGNTIYF | TGTGCCAGCAGCGTAGATACAGGGGGAAACACCATATATTTT
TRBJ1-2 | NA | TRBV15 | TRBD1 | CATFGQGLLNNYGYTF | TGTGCCACCTTCGGACAGGGACTTCTTAATAACTATGGCTACACCTTC
TRBJ2-7 | NA | TRBV4-2 | TRBD2 | CASSAQTSGGRTYEQYF | TGTGCCAGCAGCGCTCAGACGAGCGGGGGGAGGACCTACGAGCAGTACTTC
TRBJ1-5 | NA | TRBV6-5 | TRBD1 | CASSVPGQQPQHF | TGTGCCAGCAGCGTCCCGGGACAGCAGCCCCAGCATTTT
TRBJ1-5 | NA | TRBV2 | NA | CASSDYRRQPQHF | TGTGCCAGCAGTGACTACAGACGCCAGCCCCAGCATTTT
TRBJ2-2 | NA | TRBV5-5 | NA | CASSFFGAQGGELFF | TGTGCCAGCAGCTTCTTTGGGGCGCAGGGCGGGGAGCTGTTTTTT
TRBJ2-5 | NA | TRBV4-3 | NA | CASSQGTEETQYF | TGCGCCAGCAGCCAAGGGACAGAAGAGACCCAGTACTTC
TRBJ1-3 | NA | TRBV6-1 | TRBD1 | CASSEPDRRAGNTIYF | TGTGCCAGCAGTGAACCGGACAGGAGAGCTGGAAACACCATATATTTT
TRBJ1-1 | NA | TRBV6-2/TRBV6-3 | NA | CASSRQLTSEAFF | TGTGCCAGCAGTCGACAGCTTACCTCTGAAGCTTTCTTT
TRBJ2-7 | NA | TRBV7-2 | TRBD1 | CASSITWGTGFYEQYF | TGTGCCAGCAGCATCACCTGGGGGACAGGGTTCTACGAGCAGTACTTC
TRBJ1-2 | NA | TRBV19 | NA | CASSIDRQASNYGYTF | TGTGCCAGTAGTATAGATCGCCAGGCTTCGAACTATGGCTACACCTTC
TRBJ2-2 | NA | TRBV7-2 | TRBD2 | CASSEGLAGNTGELFF | TGTGCCAGCAGCGAGGGACTAGCGGGAAACACCGGGGAGCTGTTTTTT
TRBJ2-3 | NA | TRBV7-2 | NA | CASSLAFRGADTQYF | TGTGCCAGCAGCTTAGCTTTCCGGGGGGCGGATACGCAGTATTTT
TRBJ2-3 | NA | TRBV7-8 | TRBD2 | CASSSSGSVGTQYF | TGTGCCAGCAGCTCGAGCGGGAGTGTTGGTACGCAGTATTTT
TRBJ1-5 | NA | TRBV12-3/TRBV12-4 | NA | CASSLNQPQHF | TGTGCCAGCAGCCTCAATCAGCCCCAGCATTTT
TRBJ2-1 | NA | TRBV24-1 | TRBD1 | CATSDGTGYNEQFF | TGTGCCACCAGTGATGGGACAGGGTACAATGAGCAGTTCTTC
TRBJ1-3 | NA | TRBV2 | TRBD1 | CASSEGRGGNTIYF | TGTGCCAGCAGCGAGGGCAGGGGGGGAAACACCATATATTTT
TRBJ1-2 | NA | TRBV12-3/TRBV12-4 | NA | CASSFGYYGYTF | TGTGCCAGCAGTTTCGGGTACTATGGCTACACCTTC
TRBJ2-7 | NA | TRBV11-2 | TRBD2 | CASTRGLAGDEQYF | TGTGCCAGCACTCGGGGACTAGCGGGAGACGAGCAGTACTTC
TRBJ1-5 | NA | TRBV12-3/TRBV12-4 | NA | CASREGNQPQHF | TGTGCCAGTCGGGAAGGCAATCAGCCCCAGCATTTT
TRBJ2-3 | NA | TRBV19 | TRBD1 | CASSVGQAVTDTQYF | TGTGCCAGTAGTGTGGGACAGGCGGTCACAGATACGCAGTATTTT
TRBJ2-5 | NA | TRBV9 | TRBD1 | CASSLSGQGPQETQYF | TGTGCCAGCAGCCTATCGGGACAGGGGCCGCAAGAGACCCAGTACTTC
TRBJ2-3 | once | TRBV6-1 | NA | CASSELSGVADTQYF | TGTGCCAGCAGTGAACTATCCGGGGTTGCAGATACGCAGTATTTT
TRBJ1-1 | NA | TRBV3-1/TRBV3-2 | TRBD1 | CASSRQGAGEAFF | TGTGCCAGCAGCCGACAGGGGGCGGGGGAGGCTTTCTTT
TRBJ2-7 | NA | TRBV5-4 | TRBD1 | CASSPAGQGHFSYEQYF | TGTGCCAGCAGCCCAGCAGGACAGGGCCACTTCTCCTACGAGCAGTACTTC
TRBJ2-7 | NA | TRBV19 | TRBD1 | CASSISTGSLYEQYF | TGTGCCAGTAGTATCTCGACAGGGAGCCTCTACGAGCAGTACTTC
TRBJ2-6 | NA | TRBV3-1/TRBV3-2 | NA | CASSLRTDSGANVLTF | TGTGCCAGCAGCTTACGGACAGATTCTGGGGCCAACGTCCTGACTTTC
TRBJ1-6 | NA | TRBV6-6 | NA | CASIATDPSYNSPLHF | TGTGCCAGCATCGCGACAGACCCCTCCTATAATTCACCCCTCCACTTT
TRBJ1-2 | once | TRBV9 | NA | CASSVVGGLSYGYTF | TGTGCCAGCAGCGTAGTCGGGGGGCTCAGCTATGGCTACACCTTC
TRBJ1-6 | NA | TRBV3-1/TRBV3-2 | NA | CASSLSSSPLHF | TGTGCCAGCAGCCTCTCGTCCTCACCCCTCCACTTT
TRBJ1-4 | few | TRBV28 | TRBD1 | CASSHHRQGVEKLFF | TGTGCCAGCAGCCACCACAGACAGGGGGTGGAAAAACTGTTTTTT
TRBJ2-7 | NA | TRBV29-1 | TRBD2 | CSVGYAGLALYEQYF | TGCAGCGTTGGCTACGCGGGACTAGCGCTCTACGAGCAGTACTTC
TRBJ2-1 | NA | TRBV7-9 | TRBD1 | CASSSRDRDVNEQFF | TGTGCCAGCAGCTCCCGGGACAGGGACGTCAATGAGCAGTTCTTC
TRBJ2-1 | NA | TRBV18 | TRBD2 | CASSPGRAGAYNEQFF | TGTGCCAGCTCACCGGGCCGTGCGGGAGCCTACAATGAGCAGTTCTTC
TRBJ2-5 | NA | TRBV19 | TRBD2 | CASSPWVGAGEETQYF | TGTGCCAGTAGCCCGTGGGTGGGAGCGGGGGAAGAGACCCAGTACTTC
TRBJ2-7 | NA | TRBV25-1 | TRBD1 | CASSEDRGDPYEQYF | TGTGCCAGCAGTGAAGACAGGGGTGATCCCTACGAGCAGTACTTC
TRBJ2-5 | NA | TRBV24-1 | TRBD1 | CATSDLRQGARETQYF | TGTGCCACCAGTGACCTTAGACAGGGGGCTAGGGAGACCCAGTACTTC
TRBJ1-1 | NA | TRBV6-6 | NA | CASSDRSSTEAFF | TGTGCCAGCAGTGACAGATCCAGTACTGAAGCTTTCTTT
TRBJ2-1 | NA | TRBV5-1 | NA | CASSGGTLNNEQFF | TGCGCCAGCAGCGGCGGGACCCTTAACAATGAGCAGTTCTTC
TRBJ2-7 | NA | TRBV5-6 | TRBD2 | CASSLSGRAYEQYF | TGTGCCAGCAGCCTGAGCGGGAGGGCCTACGAGCAGTACTTC
TRBJ2-2 | NA | TRBV7-3 | NA | CASSFYRAAGELFF | TGTGCCAGCAGCTTCTACAGGGCGGCCGGGGAGCTGTTTTTT
TRBJ2-7 | NA | TRBV19 | NA | CASSTNRAYEQYF | TGTGCCAGTAGTACAAACAGGGCCTACGAGCAGTACTTC
TRBJ1-1 | NA | TRBV14 | TRBD1 | CASSPWTGAEAFF | TGTGCCAGCAGCCCTTGGACAGGTGCTGAAGCTTTCTTT
TRBJ2-3 | once | TRBV11-3 | TRBD2 | CASRSGLAGGGRTDTQYF | TGTGCCAGCAGATCGGGACTAGCGGGGGGTGGACGCACAGATACGCAGTATTTT
TRBJ1-1 | many | TRBV10-1 | NA | CASTRPNPGVGEVPEAFF | TGCGCCAGCACCAGACCCAACCCAGGGGTCGGGGAAGTCCCTGAAGCTTTCTTT
TRBJ1-1 | NA | TRBV7-8 | NA | CASSLDGKNTEAFF | TGTGCCAGCAGCTTAGACGGGAAGAACACTGAAGCTTTCTTT
TRBJ2-7 | NA | TRBV18 | NA | CASSPSQDAYEQYF | TGTGCCAGCTCACCTTCACAGGACGCCTACGAGCAGTACTTC
TRBJ1-4 | NA | TRBV30 | NA | CAVSGGRNEKLFF | TGTGCCGTGTCCGGGGGGCGAAATGAAAAACTGTTTTTT
TRBJ1-1 | NA | TRBV30 | TRBD1 | CARSRGTEAFF | TGTGCCCGGTCCAGGGGGACTGAAGCTTTCTTT